Presented here are 3 T cell receptor beta chains from one specimen sequenced in a study of T cell responses to AZD1222 COVID-19 vaccine. TCRdb's copy holds only in-frame clones and misses some; the assay was immunoSEQ multiplex PCR. The data contain over 110,000 clones, roughly 92% of them singletons. Sample: peripheral blood, taken on day 0 of AZD1222 vaccination. These receptors came from an adult in good health.

V is TRBV28 and J is TRBJ1-1; 7 nucleotides align to TRBD1. The V gene's germline CDR1 is MDHEN and CDR2 SYDVKM. This CDR3 spans 14 amino acids. V shed 7 bases and J 0 bases; nucleotides not matched to a gene: 5. CDR3 nucleotides: TGTGCCAGCACTTCCACAGGGGTGAACACTGAAGCTTTCTTT. It translates to CASTSTGVNTEAFF.

The sample holds one count of this clone. V gene TRBV7-8 combines with J gene TRBJ1-2; TRBD1 matches at 9 bases. Germline loops: CDR1 SGHVS, CDR2 FQNEAQ. Trimming removed 1 base from V and 8 bases from J; junction bases left unmatched: 2. The CDR3 spans 13 residues. CDR3 region: CASSLDRGRGYTF. The CDR3 DNA reads TGTGCCAGCAGCTTAGACAGGGGGCGCGGCTACACCTTC.

The chain carries TRBV18 and TRBJ2-3; D unclear. The CDR3 spans 14 residues. Germline CDR1 and CDR2: KGHSH and LQKENI. The V end lost 2 bases, the J end lost 0 bases, and 6 bases lay between the germline ends. As DNA, the CDR3 is TGTGCCAGCTCACCAATTCAAAGCACAGATACGCAGTATTTT. This codes for CASSPIQSTDTQYF.